This T cell receptor (beta chain) was observed in a study of blood T cell repertoires in COVID-19. Whole-study context: In each case, the material was cDNA or gDNA derived from T cells, B-cell-depleted T cells, or PBMCs.

In the source study's methods: Amplification of reference gene primers provided the estimated nucleated cell counts. Only in-frame clones appear in the TCRdb table, and some are missing; sequencing was by immunoSEQ multiplex PCR. The V and J calls and the clone size are those of that table, but D and trimming were determined from the DNA. The top ten hold roughly a fifth of the sample, which has about 190,000 clones, around four fifths seen once. This clone has more than one count but fewer than ten. The sequenced material came from peripheral blood. The sequence was obtained from a human donor in a cohort sampled during active COVID-19.

Written as DNA, the CDR3 is TGTGCCAGCTCGGGACTTTTCACAGATACGCAGTATTTT. As protein: CASSGLFTDTQYF. The chain carries TRBV2 and TRBJ2-3, with a weak D call TRBD2 (6 bases). The CDR3 covers 13 residues. Looked up from germline, CDR1 is SNHLY and CDR2 is FYNNEI. Deletions cut 8 bases from V and 2 bases from J, with 11 bases between.